This T cell receptor (beta chain) was sequenced during a study of T cell repertoires in cytomegalovirus infection. CDR3 length: 13 residues. The germline V gene encodes CDR1 WSHSY and CDR2 SAAADI. V was pared by 7 bases and J by 2 bases, with 3 bases of the junction left unmatched. MiXCR, run by TCRdb on the reads, gives a single entry per CDR3 protein. Of about 450,000 distinct CDR3 sequences listed, around 32% were seen once; the top ten hold approximately 14%. The material sequenced was PBMCs. V is TRBV10-2 and J is TRBJ1-1; 8 bases are shared with TRBD1. This receptor was identified in a human donor in good health (CMV status not recorded). Some clones in this sample may be carry-over from other donors' samples. The CDR3, as DNA: TGCGCCAGCACTGACAGGGGTAACACTGAAGCTTTCTTT. Encoded protein: CASTDRGNTEAFF.